This TCR beta chain was observed in a study of cytomegalovirus exposure and HLA in healthy donors (dated by TCRdb to the late 2010s). Concerning the study at large: A later analysis indicated that the 120 or so validation repertoires were generated on the platform also employed for the 666 repertoires of the first cohort. The study was designed to test whether signatures of past pathogen exposure could be identified by cataloging public T cell receptors. The study combined high-throughput TCR immunosequencing, statistical association of individual TCRs with disease status, and machine learning to predict cytomegalovirus infection status. Along with the roughly 700-subject first cohort, a separate validation cohort of 120 different subjects was used. Study-wide findings and limitations: In both the original and validation cohorts, the classifier was reported to diagnose cytomegalovirus status with high specificity and sensitivity. The authors suggested that the approach could potentially be extended to other disease states and immunological phenotypes. While some public TCRs were present in many individuals, most TCR sequences turned up only very rarely across donors. A few of the identified cytomegalovirus-associated TCR beta chains were confirmed in vitro to be specific for cytomegalovirus antigens. The study listed approximately 160 TCR beta chains as associated with cytomegalovirus. All 130 or so repertoires were used to score co-occurrence in the validation cohort in a later analysis, because that analysis had no HLA typing for the cohort. Of the cluster scores, 94% were above 0 in a later analysis, which found that TCRs clustered in the first cohort also tended to co-occur in the approximately 130 validation repertoires.

With respect to this clone: Its antigen specificity is not known. Qualities for individual bases were not recorded, and no much larger clone is one base off.

Libraries were prepared through the immunoSEQ multiplex PCR assay. Processing in the source paper ran as follows. A statistical classification framework was developed to diagnose cytomegalovirus status using the catalog of TCR beta chain sequences. The clones in this table, taken by TCRdb from immuneACCESS, are in-frame only. Not every clone is retained; where verified, under half of the shortfall comes from an unresolved V gene, and the cause of the rest is unknown. D and trimming were read from the DNA, whereas the V and J calls and clone size are those reported in that table. The sample table holds around 300,000 clones, of which approximately 83% were seen once. The top ten constitute around 1% of the sample. The donors were included in the validation cohort of 130 or so subjects, a group kept apart from the approximately 700-subject first cohort. The germline V and J ends show losses of 0 bases and 6 bases respectively, and no gene match explains 2 bases of the junction. The CDR3 numbers 14 residues from cysteine through phenylalanine. Only CDR3 DNA remains: 42 bases, in frame from the first base. Looking up the germline V gene yields CDR1 SGHTA and CDR2 FQGTGA.

The receptor was derived from a woman aged 18-30 years in good health and CMV-seronegative. Sequenced input: PBMCs. The rearranged chain carries TRBV7-3 and TRBJ2-3, with 8 bases matching TRBD1. The CDR3 protein is CASSLTRTGDTQYF. The nucleotide sequence is TGTGCCAGCAGCTTAACCCGGACAGGGGATACGCAGTATTTT. Outside the CDR3, residues come from the reference TRBV7-3 and TRBJ2-3 proteins, so the full variable domain is: GAGVSQTPSNKVTEKGKYVELRCDPISGHTALYWYRQSLGQGPEFLIYFQGTGAADDSGLPNDRFFAVRPEGSVSTLKIQRTERGDSAVYLCASSLTRTGDTQYFGPGTRLTVL.